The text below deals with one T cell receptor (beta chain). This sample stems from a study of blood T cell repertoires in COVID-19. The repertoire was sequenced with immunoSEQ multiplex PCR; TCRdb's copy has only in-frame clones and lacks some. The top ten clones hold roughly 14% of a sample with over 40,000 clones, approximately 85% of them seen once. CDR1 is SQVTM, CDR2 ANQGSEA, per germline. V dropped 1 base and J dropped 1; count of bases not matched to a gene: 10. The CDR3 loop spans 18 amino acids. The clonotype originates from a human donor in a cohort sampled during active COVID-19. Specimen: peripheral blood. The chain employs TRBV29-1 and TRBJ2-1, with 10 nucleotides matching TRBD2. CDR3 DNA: TGCAGCGTTGAAGGGTGGGCTAGCGGGAGAGGGTCCTACAATGAGCAGTTCTTC. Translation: CSVEGWASGRGSYNEQFF.